The next 21 T cell receptor beta chains were all read from a single sample in a study of blood T cell repertoires in COVID-19. Generated by immunoSEQ multiplex PCR, the TCRdb table keeps only in-frame clones and is missing some. The table records approximately 100,000 clones, more than 75% of them present only once. Specimen: peripheral blood. Every receptor here comes from a human donor in a cohort sampled during active COVID-19.

This clone was seen just once. V usage is TRBV24-1 and J usage is TRBJ2-3, with D possibly being TRBD1 (8 bases). The CDR3 extends over 19 amino acids. Germline CDR1 KGHDR, CDR2 SFDVKD. Trimming took off 3 bases at V and 1 base at J, with 22 bases between the two ends. CDR3: CATSDPILDREGGTDTQYF. The CDR3, as DNA: TGTGCCACCAGTGATCCTATATTGGACAGGGAGGGGGGCACAGATACGCAGTATTTT.

V gene TRBV20-1 combines with J gene TRBJ1-6; D call uncertain. The ends were cut back, 3 bases at V and 0 bases at J, with 9 bases in the middle. From germline, CDR1 is DFQATT and CDR2 SNEGSKA (reference sequence). There are 15 residues in the CDR3. CDR3 coding DNA: TGCAGTGCTAGTTCGGTGAGCTCCTATAATTCACCCCTCCACTTT. It yields the protein CSASSVSSYNSPLHF.

CDR3 bases: TGTGCCACCTCACTCGGTCCGGGGGGCGCCGGAGATACGCAGTATTTT. Translating it yields CATSLGPGGAGDTQYF. The chain carries TRBV27 and TRBJ2-3, with D possibly TRBD2 on 7 matching bases. The CDR3 is 16 residues long. Germline CDR1 reads MNHEY; CDR2 reads SMNVEV (reference sequence). V lost 10 bases and J lost 5, with 25 bases in between.

V is TRBV19 and J is TRBJ2-7; D is possibly TRBD1 (6 bases). Germline CDR1 LNHDA, CDR2 SQIVND (reference sequence). Trimming cost V 5 bases and J 0 bases, with 14 bases left between them. The CDR3 runs to 15 residues. CDR3 nucleotide sequence: TGTGCCAGTAGTGCCAGACAGGAGAGCTCCTACGAGCAGTACTTC. Protein: CASSARQESSYEQYF.

This sequence joins TRBV11-2 and TRBJ1-1, with D perhaps TRBD1 (6 bases). This CDR3 has 16 amino acids. Trimming removed 5 bases at V and 0 bases at J, with 16 bases between. CDR1 and CDR2 from the germline V gene are SGHAT and FQNNGV. DNA of the CDR3: TGTGCCAGCAGCCCATTACAGGGAAGAATGAACACTGAAGCTTTCTTT. This translates into CASSPLQGRMNTEAFF.

The chain couples TRBV9 to TRBJ1-1; possible D gene TRBD1, 5 bases. Trimming left V 0 bases short and J 0 bases short, with 6 bases between. The CDR3 is 14 residues long. Germline assignment: CDR1 SGDLS and CDR2 YYNGEE. The CDR3 region is CASSVEGLNTEAFF. The DNA for the CDR3 is TGTGCCAGCAGCGTAGAGGGGCTGAACACTGAAGCTTTCTTT.

In its sample, this clone was seen once. The chain recombines TRBV5-5 with TRBJ2-2; possible D gene TRBD1, 6 bases. The CDR3 consists of 16 residues. Germline V gives CDR1 SGHKS, CDR2 YYEKEE (reference sequence). The ends were cut back, 5 bases at V and 3 bases at J, with 17 bases in the middle. The CDR3 nucleotides are TGTGCCAGCAGTTTTACACAGGGAACGCACACCGGGGAGCTGTTTTTT. Its translation is CASSFTQGTHTGELFF.

The chain combines TRBV5-1 with TRBJ2-1; the match to TRBD2 covers 8 bases. Trimming cost V 2 bases and J 7 bases; bases outside gene matches: 14. Per the germline V gene, CDR1 is SGHRS and CDR2 is YFSETQ. The CDR3 spans 17 residues. The CDR3: CASSLRSGSLFTNEQFF. CDR3 DNA: TGCGCCAGCAGCTTAAGAAGCGGGAGTTTATTTACGAATGAGCAGTTCTTC.

The CDR3 DNA follows: TGCAGCGTTGGGGACCTGACAGGGGTCCACAATGAGCAGTTCTTC. Its protein product is CSVGDLTGVHNEQFF. The chain joins TRBV29-1 to TRBJ2-1; the match to TRBD1 covers 8 bases. The CDR3 consists of 15 residues. V shed 4 bases, J shed 5 bases, and the junction held 10 bases outside the gene matches. Germline CDR1 is SQVTM and CDR2 is ANQGSEA.

The chain uses TRBV5-1 and TRBJ2-7; possibly TRBD2 for D (7 bases). The CDR3 sequence is 16 residues long. CDR1 is SGHRS, CDR2 YFSETQ, per germline. V dropped 0 bases and J dropped 0 bases, with 13 bases sitting between them. CDR3 in DNA: TGCGCCAGCAGCTTGGCGGGGGGCGGAAGCTCCTACGAGCAGTACTTC. The encoded protein is CASSLAGGGSSYEQYF.

This chain connects TRBV6-6 to TRBJ1-5, with D possibly matching TRBD1 (5 bases). The germline V and J ends were trimmed by 4 bases and 5 bases, with 18 bases remaining between them. Germline CDR1 reads MNHNY; CDR2 reads SVGAGI (reference sequence). The CDR3 runs to 16 residues. CDR3 region: CASSWRNRNGDQPQHF. CDR3 DNA sequence: TGTGCCAGCAGTTGGAGAAACAGGAATGGGGATCAGCCCCAGCATTTT.

This clone was seen just once. This rearrangement joins TRBV28 to TRBJ2-7; the D gene is possibly TRBD2 (5 bases). The CDR3 is 14 residues long. The V and J ends lost 3 bases and 2 bases respectively, with 11 bases between them. Looked up from germline, CDR1 is MDHEN and CDR2 is SYDVKM. The CDR3 nucleotides are TGTGCCAGCAGTTTCCCCGGACTTCCCTACGAGCAGTACTTC. Protein product: CASSFPGLPYEQYF.

This chain uses TRBV4-1 with TRBJ2-1; 7 positions match TRBD2. The CDR3 totals 17 residues. Germline V gene sequence: CDR1 MGHRA, CDR2 YSYEKL. V lost 1 base and J lost 4; bases outside the gene matches: 10. CDR3 sequence reads: CASSQVALAVPYNEQFF. For the CDR3, the DNA is TGCGCCAGCAGCCAAGTGGCGCTAGCGGTACCTTACAATGAGCAGTTCTTC.

This clone showed up just once. V and J are TRBV7-7 and TRBJ2-5; D is undetermined. The CDR3 spans 12 residues. Germline CDR1 reads SSHAT; CDR2 reads FNYEAQ (reference sequence). CDR3 DNA sequence: TGTGCTAGCTCAGGTGTGGGAGAGACCCAGTACTTC. This sequence encodes CASSGVGETQYF.

The chain carries TRBV4-2 and TRBJ1-1; 7 nucleotides match TRBD1. Unmatched junction bases numbered 2, after V lost 0 bases and J lost 1 base. Germline CDR1 LGHNA, CDR2 YNFKEQ. The CDR3 is made up of 15 amino acids. Here the CDR3 reads CASSQDGDRNTEAFF. CDR3 coding DNA: TGTGCCAGCAGCCAAGACGGGGACAGGAACACTGAAGCTTTCTTT.

The rearrangement links TRBV3-1 (or the pseudogene TRBV3-2) to TRBJ1-1; D perhaps matches TRBD1 (5 bases). CDR1 is LGHDT and CDR2 is YNNKEL in the germline V gene (reference sequence). This CDR3 is built from 13 residues. V lost 3 bases and J 8 bases, leaving 13 bases between the germline ends. This CDR3 is CASSHGHNREAFF. The CDR3 coding sequence is TGTGCCAGCAGCCATGGTCACAACAGGGAAGCTTTCTTT.

The rearrangement uses TRBV7-8 and TRBJ1-2; TRBD1 agrees at 10 bases. J gave up 0 bases and V 1 base, and 14 bases lay outside the gene matches. CDR3 length: 20 amino acids. Germline-derived CDR1 and CDR2 are SGHVS and FQNEAQ. CDR3 bases: TGTGCCAGCAGCTTAGAGGAGAGCGTAGGACAGGGGGATCCTAACTATGGCTACACCTTC. Protein sequence: CASSLEESVGQGDPNYGYTF.

The CDR3 loop reads CASSFLLGLAGGDNEQFF. CDR3 nucleotides: TGTGCCAGCAGTTTTTTACTGGGACTAGCGGGAGGGGACAATGAGCAGTTCTTC. The V call is TRBV27, the J call TRBJ2-1; 16 positions match TRBD2. Per the germline V gene, CDR1 is MNHEY and CDR2 is SMNVEV (reference sequence). The ends lost 3 bases at V and 5 bases at J; junction bases unmatched: 7. This CDR3 comprises 18 residues.

The rearrangement links TRBV28 to TRBJ1-2; no definite D call. Germline CDR1 and CDR2: MDHEN and SYDVKM. This CDR3 has 10 residues. Trimming stripped 4 bases from V and 5 bases from J, with 2 bases between. CDR3 bases: TGTGCCAGCAGTTCGTATGGCTACACCTTC. Amino acid sequence: CASSSYGYTF.

The V gene is TRBV19, the J gene TRBJ2-2; D ambiguous. The CDR3 is made up of 12 amino acids. Between the trimmed V and J ends, which lost 7 bases and 5 bases, there was a span of 8 bases. Germline CDR1 and CDR2: LNHDA and SQIVND (reference sequence). The CDR3 is CASTLQTGELFF. As DNA, the CDR3 is TGTGCCAGTACCCTACAGACCGGGGAGCTGTTTTTT.

The rearrangement joins TRBV5-6 to TRBJ1-1, with 7 positions matching TRBD1. Unmatched junction bases numbered 7, after V lost 4 bases and J lost 4 bases. This CDR3 has 14 residues. Germline CDR1 is SGHDT and CDR2 is YYEEEE. CDR3 nucleotides: TGTGCCAGCAGCCAAACGACAGGGACCACTGAAGCTTTCTTT. It codes for CASSQTTGTTEAFF.